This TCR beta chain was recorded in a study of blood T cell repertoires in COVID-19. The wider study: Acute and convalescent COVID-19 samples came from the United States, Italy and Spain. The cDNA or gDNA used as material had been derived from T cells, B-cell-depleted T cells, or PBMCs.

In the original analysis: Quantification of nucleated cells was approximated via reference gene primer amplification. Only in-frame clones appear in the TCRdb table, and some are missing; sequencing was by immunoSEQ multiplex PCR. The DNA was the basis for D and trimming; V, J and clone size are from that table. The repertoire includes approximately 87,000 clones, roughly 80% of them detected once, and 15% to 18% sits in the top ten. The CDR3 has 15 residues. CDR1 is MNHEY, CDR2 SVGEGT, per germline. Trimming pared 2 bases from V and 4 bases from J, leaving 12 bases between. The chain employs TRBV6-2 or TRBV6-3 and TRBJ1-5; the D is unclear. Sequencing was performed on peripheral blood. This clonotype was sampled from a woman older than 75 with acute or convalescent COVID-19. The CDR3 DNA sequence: TGTGCCAGCAGTTACGAAACAGCCTGGAATCAGCCCCAGCATTTT. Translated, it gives CASSYETAWNQPQHF.